Below, 9 T cell receptor beta chains from the same sample are listed, as sequenced in a study of T cell responses to AZD1222 COVID-19 vaccine. Produced via immunoSEQ multiplex PCR; TCRdb's table is partial and in-frame only. The sample records about 180,000 clones, about 91% being singletons. The input for sequencing was peripheral blood, taken 28 days after the second AZD1222 dose. The receptors were sampled from an adult who received the AZD1222 COVID-19 vaccine.

This chain uses TRBV28 with TRBJ2-7; D uncertain. CDR1 and CDR2 from the germline V gene are MDHEN and SYDVKM. With 7 bases removed from V and 2 bases from J, the gap between germline ends came to 9 bases. The CDR3 consists of 12 residues. CDR3 sequence: CASKSSAYEQYF. DNA for the CDR3: TGTGCCAGCAAGTCCTCCGCCTACGAGCAGTACTTC.

The chain recombines TRBV6-6 with TRBJ2-7, with D perhaps matching TRBD2 (5 bases). The germline gives CDR1 MNHNY, CDR2 SVGAGI (reference sequence). The CDR3 consists of 12 residues. V lost 8 bases and J lost 0, with 8 bases in between. The CDR3 loop reads CASQDCSYEQYF. CDR3 DNA: TGTGCCAGCCAGGACTGCTCCTACGAGCAGTACTTC.

The chain recombines TRBV3-1 (or the pseudogene TRBV3-2) with TRBJ2-1, with D perhaps TRBD1 (6 bases). The V gene's germline CDR1 is LGHDT and CDR2 YNNKEL (reference sequence). The CDR3 totals 15 residues. V was pared by 0 bases and J by 5 bases, with 11 bases between. The CDR3, as DNA: TGTGCCAGCAGCCAAGAAGGGCAGGGGAACAATGAGCAGTTCTTC. Amino acids: CASSQEGQGNNEQFF.

The rearrangement joins TRBV7-9 to TRBJ2-2; D may match TRBD1 or TRBD2 (6 bases each). This CDR3 has 16 residues. Germline CDR1 is SEHNR and CDR2 is FQNEAQ (reference sequence). Between the trimmed V and J ends, which lost 5 bases and 0 bases, there was a span of 13 bases. The CDR3 region has the DNA TGTGCCAGCAGCCCCGTCGGGGGCCCGAACACCGGGGAGCTGTTTTTT. Translating gives CASSPVGGPNTGELFF.

The table lists this clone with a count of one. This chain joins TRBV6-5 and TRBJ1-1; no definite D call. V was clipped by 2 bases and J by 1 base, with 8 bases between them. The CDR3 is 14 residues long. In germline, CDR1 is MNHEY, CDR2 SVGAGI. CDR3 protein: CASSYKSGNTEAFF. The CDR3 DNA sequence: TGTGCCAGCAGTTACAAGTCAGGGAACACTGAAGCTTTCTTT.

The chain couples TRBV10-3 to TRBJ1-3; D remains ambiguous. CDR3 length: 13 amino acids. V was cut by 0 bases and J by 4 bases, with 4 bases left in between. Germline CDR1 ENHRY, CDR2 SYGVKD. The CDR3 loop reads CAISESTGNTIYF. CDR3 nucleotides: TGTGCCATCAGTGAGTCGACAGGAAACACCATATATTTT.

The chain combines TRBV29-1 with TRBJ1-1; D ambiguous. V gave up 4 bases and J gave up 3 bases, with 12 bases separating them. Germline V gene lookup returns CDR1 SQVTM and CDR2 ANQGSEA. This CDR3 has 13 amino acids. The CDR3 region is CSVVPPEYTEAFF. The CDR3, as DNA: TGCAGCGTTGTCCCTCCAGAATACACTGAAGCTTTCTTT.

The chain links TRBV19 to TRBJ2-7; TRBD1 matches 7 bases. The CDR3 length is 14 residues. Germline-derived CDR1 and CDR2 are LNHDA and SQIVND (reference sequence). J lost 5 bases, V lost 9 bases, and 13 bases had no gene match. The CDR3 nucleotides are TGTGCCAGGAGTCGACAGGGTTTCCCCCACGAGCAGTACTTC. Its translation is CARSRQGFPHEQYF.

This clone was detected only a few times. This sequence joins TRBV5-6 and TRBJ2-5, with TRBD1 as a possible D gene (6 bases). The CDR3 has 14 amino acids. Germline CDR1 and CDR2: SGHDT and YYEEEE. V lost 1 base, J lost 3 bases, and 10 bases lay in between. CDR3 nucleotides: TGTGCCAGCAGCTTGACAGGGACCAAAGAGACCCAGTACTTC. Translated: CASSLTGTKETQYF.